This entry lists 30 T cell receptor beta chains sequenced from one sample in a study of T cell changes during pregnancy in multiple sclerosis (dated by TCRdb to about 2019). Library prep was done by the immunoSEQ multiplex PCR assay. TCRdb's version of the immuneACCESS table is confined to in-frame rearrangements and falls short of the full clone set. An unresolved V gene accounts for under half of the shortfall where checked; the remainder is of unknown origin. Counted in this sample were 70,000 or so clones; 80% to 95% of them appeared once. The ten largest make up around 0.3% of the sample. The specimen comprised CD4+ T cells from peripheral blood mononuclear cells, sampled after pregnancy. The receptors shown here come from a female donor with multiple sclerosis, enrolled in a pregnancy study.

The chain uses TRBV7-6 and TRBJ2-7; a possible D gene is TRBD2 (5 bases). Trimming took 6 bases from V and 2 from J, leaving 20 bases between them. Germline lookup yields CDR1 SGHVS and CDR2 FNYEAQ. The CDR3 sequence is 16 residues long. CDR3 loop: CASSLSTPLVAYEQYF. DNA for the CDR3: TGTGCCAGCAGTCTCTCCACCCCACTAGTTGCCTACGAGCAGTACTTC.

This rearrangement joins TRBV9 to TRBJ2-7; 10 positions match TRBD2. The CDR3 loop spans 15 amino acids. Germline V gives CDR1 SGDLS, CDR2 YYNGEE. Unmatched junction bases numbered 0, after V lost 0 bases and J lost 0 bases. The CDR3 loop is CASSVGTSGSYEQYF. Here the CDR3 DNA reads TGTGCCAGCAGCGTAGGGACTAGCGGCTCCTACGAGCAGTACTTC.

The CDR3 nucleotides are TGTGCCACCAGCAGAGACTTTGCGTCTCGACTCTATTTATCCTACAATGAGCAGTTCTTC. It is translated as CATSRDFASRLYLSYNEQFF. The chain carries TRBV15 and TRBJ2-1; the D is unclear. The CDR3 length is 20 residues. V was clipped by 0 bases and J by 1 base, with 22 bases between them. Germline CDR1 LNHNV, CDR2 YYDKDF (reference sequence). The full variable domain, its missing parts supplied by reference TRBV15 and TRBJ2-1, is DAMVIQNPRYQVTQFGKPVTLSCSQTLNHNVMYWYQQKSSQAPKLLFHYYDKDFNNEADTPDNFQSRRPNTSFCFLDIRSPGLGDTAMYLCATSRDFASRLYLSYNEQFFGPGTRLTVL.

V gene TRBV5-1 combines with J gene TRBJ1-1, with 12 bases matching TRBD1. Germline assignment: CDR1 SGHRS and CDR2 YFSETQ. The CDR3 covers 17 residues. The trim removed 4 bases at V and 1 base at J, leaving 8 bases unmatched. The CDR3 loop reads CASSPGTGGAGNTEAFF. In nucleotides, the CDR3 is TGCGCCAGCAGCCCGGGGACAGGGGGCGCGGGGAACACTGAAGCTTTCTTT.

The chain has TRBV5-1 and TRBJ2-7, with TRBD2 identical over 7 bases. There are 15 residues in the CDR3. Germline loops: CDR1 SGHRS, CDR2 YFSETQ. Unmatched junction bases numbered 14, after V lost 4 bases and J lost 7 bases. The CDR3 protein is CASSDQAGPSEEQYF. CDR3 DNA sequence: TGCGCCAGCAGCGATCAAGCGGGACCTTCGGAGGAGCAGTACTTC.

V gene TRBV30 combines with J gene TRBJ1-2; D may be TRBD1 (5 bases). Germline assignment: CDR1 GTSNPN and CDR2 SVGIG (reference sequence). This CDR3 comprises 13 residues. The V end was cut by 5 bases, the J end by 3 bases, with 13 bases between. The chain's CDR3 is CAWVPREHYGYTF. CDR3 nucleotide sequence: TGTGCCTGGGTCCCCAGGGAACACTATGGCTACACCTTC.

V is TRBV19 and J is TRBJ2-1; 11 bases align to TRBD2. Trimming at V came to 3 bases and at J to 8 bases, leaving 15 bases not matched to a gene. This CDR3 spans 18 amino acids. Germline V gives CDR1 LNHDA, CDR2 SQIVND (reference sequence). The CDR3 spells CASSIPGTSGRGSDEQFF. For the CDR3, the DNA is TGTGCCAGTAGTATCCCCGGGACTAGCGGCCGGGGGTCCGATGAGCAGTTCTTC. Full variable domain (missing parts from reference TRBV19 and TRBJ2-1): DGGITQSPKYLFRKEGQNVTLSCEQNLNHDAMYWYRQDPGQGLRLIYYSQIVNDFQKGDIAEGYSVSREKKESFPLTVTSAQKNPTAFYLCASSIPGTSGRGSDEQFFGPGTRLTVL.

The J gene is TRBJ1-1, the V gene TRBV5-1; 8 bases are shared with TRBD1. The CDR3 runs 15 residues. The V and J ends lost 3 bases and 1 base, in that order; junction bases with no gene match: 5. Germline V gene sequence: CDR1 SGHRS, CDR2 YFSETQ. The CDR3 reads CASSSAGTGNTEAFF. The CDR3 DNA is TGCGCCAGCAGCTCTGCCGGGACAGGGAACACTGAAGCTTTCTTT.

This chain uses TRBV19 with TRBJ1-5, with D possibly being TRBD1 (6 bases). In germline, CDR1 is LNHDA, CDR2 SQIVND (reference sequence). The CDR3 is 15 amino acids. Trimming removed 5 bases at V and 4 bases at J, with 15 bases between. This chain's CDR3 is CASSSQGQSNQPQHF. The CDR3 DNA reads TGTGCCAGTAGTTCCCAAGGACAGTCTAATCAGCCCCAGCATTTT. The whole variable domain, filled in from reference TRBV19 and TRBJ1-5, reads DGGITQSPKYLFRKEGQNVTLSCEQNLNHDAMYWYRQDPGQGLRLIYYSQIVNDFQKGDIAEGYSVSREKKESFPLTVTSAQKNPTAFYLCASSSQGQSNQPQHFGDGTRLSIL.

The V gene is TRBV6-1, the J gene TRBJ2-1; a weak D match, TRBD1 (6 bases). The CDR3 has 16 amino acids. V was clipped by 2 bases and J by 2 bases, with 13 bases between them. Germline loops: CDR1 MNHNS, CDR2 SASEGT. CDR3 bases: TGTGCCAGCAGTGAATCGGCAGGGGACCCCTACAATGAGCAGTTCTTC. This codes for CASSESAGDPYNEQFF.

The chain links TRBV28 to TRBJ2-5; TRBD1 agrees at 9 bases. The germline V gene has CDR1 MDHEN and CDR2 SYDVKM. V was pared by 3 bases and J by 5 bases, with 7 bases of the junction left unmatched. The CDR3 is 15 residues long. The CDR3 loop reads CASSFGTGFGETQYF. CDR3 in DNA: TGTGCCAGCAGTTTTGGGACAGGGTTTGGTGAGACCCAGTACTTC. The full variable domain, in which reference TRBV28 and TRBJ2-5 provide the parts outside the CDR3, is DVKVTQSSRYLVKRTGEKVFLECVQDMDHENMFWYRQDPGLGLRLIYFSYDVKMKEKGDIPEGYSVSREKKERFSLILESASTNQTSMYLCASSFGTGFGETQYFGPGTRLLVL.

The chain uses TRBV2 and TRBJ2-1; 7 nucleotides agree with TRBD1. Germline loops: CDR1 SNHLY, CDR2 FYNNEI. The ends lost 6 bases at V and 5 bases at J; junction bases unmatched: 4. The CDR3 is made up of 13 amino acids. In DNA, the CDR3 is TGTGCCAGCAGCAAGGGACAGCACAATGAGCAGTTCTTC. Translating it yields CASSKGQHNEQFF.

The J gene is TRBJ2-3, the V gene TRBV10-3; TRBD2 is a possible D gene (7 bases). The CDR3 runs to 17 residues. The V end was cut by 0 bases, the J end by 2 bases, with 15 bases between. Germline CDR1 reads ENHRY; CDR2 reads SYGVKD. The CDR3 DNA is TGTGCCATCAGTGAGTCGCGGGCGGGGGCCCTCACAGATACGCAGTATTTT. As protein: CAISESRAGALTDTQYF.

This clone showed up just once. The chain uses TRBV9 and TRBJ2-2, with 8 nucleotides matching TRBD2. The CDR3 is 16 residues long. V lost 0 bases to trimming and J lost 6 bases; unmatched junction nucleotides: 7. CDR1 and CDR2 from the germline V gene are SGDLS and YYNGEE. In DNA form, the CDR3 reads TGTGCCAGCAGCGTAGGGACTAGCCAAGGATCCGGGGAGCTGTTTTTT. This sequence encodes CASSVGTSQGSGELFF.

The chain combines TRBV10-3 with TRBJ1-2; weak D call: TRBD1 (6 bases). The CDR3 extends over 11 amino acids. Germline-derived CDR1 and CDR2 are ENHRY and SYGVKD. V gave up 8 bases and J gave up 6 bases, with 10 bases separating them. In DNA form, the CDR3 reads TGTGCCATCCGGGACACAGATGGCTACACCTTC. Translated, it gives CAIRDTDGYTF.

J is TRBJ2-3 and V is TRBV19, with TRBD2 matching 8 bases. The CDR3 spans 14 residues. Per the germline V gene, CDR1 is LNHDA and CDR2 is SQIVND (reference sequence). The V gene end was trimmed by 6 bases and the J gene end by 3 bases; junction bases not matched to a gene: 5. CDR3 coding DNA: TGTGCCAGTAGCGGGGGGACTAGGACAGATACGCAGTATTTT. It codes for CASSGGTRTDTQYF.

This chain joins TRBV7-6 and TRBJ2-1; D is undetermined. The CDR3 covers 14 residues. CDR1 is SGHVS, CDR2 FNYEAQ, per germline. The germline V and J ends were trimmed by 4 bases and 7 bases, with 14 bases remaining between them. In DNA, the CDR3 is TGTGCCAGCAGCTCTTTCCCCCAGGCAAATGAGCAGTTCTTC. As protein: CASSSFPQANEQFF.

The V gene is TRBV21-1, the J gene TRBJ2-1; the table's TRBD2 call for D was not verified on the DNA. TRBV21-1 is listed as a pseudogene. The CDR3 totals 15 residues. CDR3 amino acids: CASSKDAEVFDEQFF. As DNA, the CDR3 is TGTGCCAGCAGCAAAGATGCCGAGGTATTCGATGAGCAGTTCTTC.

The CDR3 reads CASSLERATQYF. The CDR3 DNA follows: TGTGCCAGCAGCTTGGAGAGGGCTACGCAGTATTTT. The chain employs TRBV5-6 and TRBJ2-3; D perhaps matches TRBD2 (5 bases). The CDR3 runs to 12 residues. Germline CDR1 and CDR2: SGHDT and YYEEEE. V gave up 0 bases and J gave up 8 bases, with 7 bases separating them.

About this clone: The same CDR3 arises from other DNA sequences in this sample as well. The rearrangement joins TRBV30 to TRBJ1-2, with D possibly being TRBD1 (6 bases). Germline CDR1 is GTSNPN and CDR2 is SVGIG (reference sequence). The CDR3 runs to 12 residues. V lost 5 bases to trimming and J lost 2 bases, with 9 bases between them. The CDR3 reads CAWSGVNYGYTF. The CDR3 DNA reads as TGTGCCTGGTCAGGGGTGAACTATGGCTACACCTTC.

V gene TRBV15 combines with J gene TRBJ2-3, with TRBD2 matching 10 bases. The V gene's germline CDR1 is LNHNV and CDR2 YYDKDF (reference sequence). J gave up 4 bases and V 1 base, and 5 bases lay outside the gene matches. This CDR3 comprises 16 residues. CDR3 residues: CATSRASGSGADTQYF. The CDR3 bases are TGTGCCACCAGCAGAGCTAGCGGGAGTGGAGCAGATACGCAGTATTTT.

The rearrangement uses TRBV5-1 and TRBJ1-6; TRBD1 might be the D (5 bases). This CDR3 is 17 amino acids long. CDR1 and CDR2 from the germline V gene are SGHRS and YFSETQ. Trimming left V 1 base short and J 1 base short, with 12 bases between. CDR3 sequence reads: CASSLNGGGSYNSPLHF. As DNA, the CDR3 is TGCGCCAGCAGCTTGAACGGGGGTGGTTCCTATAATTCACCCCTCCACTTT.

The CDR3 is CASSRGEETQYF. The CDR3 DNA is TGTGCCAGCTCACGGGGGGAAGAGACCCAGTACTTC. This chain joins TRBV18 and TRBJ2-5; D possibly corresponds to TRBD2 (6 bases). The CDR3 totals 12 residues. V shed 4 bases and J shed 3 bases, with 6 bases lying between them. The germline V gene has CDR1 KGHSH and CDR2 LQKENI.

This chain joins TRBV5-1 and TRBJ1-4; TRBD1 agrees at 9 bases. CDR1 and CDR2 (germline): SGHRS, YFSETQ. The CDR3 consists of 14 residues. With V trimmed by 3 bases and J by 7 bases, 4 bases remained unmatched. The CDR3 spells CASSSGQGSEKLFF. CDR3 DNA sequence: TGCGCCAGCAGCTCCGGACAGGGGAGTGAAAAACTGTTTTTT.

The sample holds a few counts of this clone. J is TRBJ2-7 and V is TRBV28, with D uncertain. The CDR3 contains 13 residues. The ends were cut back, 6 bases at V and 3 bases at J, with 12 bases in the middle. The germline V gene has CDR1 MDHEN and CDR2 SYDVKM. CDR3: CASSQLPNYEQYF. In DNA form, the CDR3 reads TGTGCCAGCAGCCAACTACCGAACTACGAGCAGTACTTC.

V gene TRBV5-1 combines with J gene TRBJ1-5; D not resolved. In germline, CDR1 is SGHRS, CDR2 YFSETQ. The CDR3 runs 13 residues. V was pared by 0 bases and J by 7 bases, with 8 bases between. The DNA for the CDR3 is TGCGCCAGCAGCTTGGTCGGGGAGCAGCCCCAGCATTTT. This sequence encodes CASSLVGEQPQHF.

As concerns this clone: The sample carries other DNA sequences with the same CDR3. The J gene is TRBJ2-5, the V gene TRBV5-6; 14 nucleotides line up with TRBD2. Germline loops: CDR1 SGHDT, CDR2 YYEEEE. The CDR3 spans 17 residues. The ends lost 4 bases at V and 2 bases at J; junction bases unmatched: 7. CDR3 amino acids: CASSPRLAGGRQETQYF. For the CDR3, the DNA is TGTGCCAGCAGCCCTAGACTAGCGGGGGGGAGACAAGAGACCCAGTACTTC.

This chain joins TRBV6-5 and TRBJ2-7; possible D gene TRBD1, 5 bases. CDR1 is MNHEY and CDR2 is SVGAGI in the germline V gene. Trimming removed 4 bases from V and 3 bases from J, with 19 bases in between. This CDR3 region has 16 residues. CDR3 in DNA: TGTGCCAGCAGTTCCCCCGCAGGGCATACCTTCTACGAGCAGTACTTC. Amino acids: CASSSPAGHTFYEQYF.

The chain couples TRBV5-1 to TRBJ2-7; possible D gene TRBD2, 6 bases. V gave up 4 bases and J gave up 0 bases, with 11 bases separating them. The CDR3 length is 14 residues. The V gene's germline CDR1 is SGHRS and CDR2 YFSETQ. As DNA, the CDR3 is TGCGCCAGCAGCCCGGGGGATCGCTCCTACGAGCAGTACTTC. Protein sequence: CASSPGDRSYEQYF.

Only a few counts were recorded for this clone. The chain uses TRBV19 and TRBJ2-1; 7 bases align to TRBD1. The CDR3 loop spans 13 amino acids. Germline V gene data show CDR1 as LNHDA and CDR2 as SQIVND (reference sequence). With V trimmed by 3 bases and J by 5 bases, 1 base remained unmatched. The CDR3 DNA reads TGTGCCAGTAGTATTGGGACAGACAATGAGCAGTTCTTC. Protein sequence: CASSIGTDNEQFF.